The present entry profiles one T cell receptor beta chain with its context. This specimen belongs to a study of blood T cell repertoires in COVID-19. Repertoires were generated with immunoSEQ multiplex PCR, while TCRdb's copy carries only in-frame clones and drops some. The table records approximately 250,000 clones, approximately 87% of them present only once. Sequences were obtained from peripheral blood. The TCR originated in a human donor in a cohort sampled during active COVID-19.

The CDR3 coding sequence is TGTGCCAGCAGCTTATTGCCCCCCAGGGCTAGCGCATCCACAGATACGCAGTATTTT. Its protein is CASSLLPPRASASTDTQYF. J is TRBJ2-3 and V is TRBV7-3; a possible D gene is TRBD2 (6 bases). This CDR3 spans 19 amino acids. Trimming cost V 2 bases and J 2 bases, with 23 bases left between them. The germline V gene encodes CDR1 SGHTA and CDR2 FQGTGA.